What follows are 27 T cell receptor beta chains derived from one specimen sequenced in a study of post-analysis software for immune sequencing data. Their antigen targets remain unknown. TCR beta cDNA libraries included unique molecular identifiers. In TCRdb, the PCR reads were re-called with MiXCR into one record per CDR3 protein. The data show more than 350,000 distinct CDR3 sequences, 30% to 40% seen once. Findings of the study overall: A few TRBV segments (TRBV5-6, TRBV5-1 and TRBV20-1 among them) occurred more frequently in patients than in controls.

Sequencing was performed on blood. These receptor sequences come from a girl between 2 and 10 years old with multiple sclerosis.

This chain connects TRBV7-8 to TRBJ2-5, with a weak D call TRBD2 (6 bases). The CDR3 spans 17 residues. Trimming cost V 5 bases and J 1 base, with 20 bases left between them. Germline CDR1 reads SGHVS; CDR2 reads FQNEAQ. The CDR3 reads CASSINAGPLSQETQYF. In nucleotides, the CDR3 is TGTGCCAGCAGCATTAATGCGGGACCCCTTTCCCAAGAGACCCAGTACTTC.

This rearrangement joins TRBV5-1 to TRBJ1-6; D may be TRBD1 (5 bases). V lost 4 bases and J lost 10, with 18 bases in between. The CDR3 sequence is 15 residues long. Germline V gene sequence: CDR1 SGHRS, CDR2 YFSETQ. CDR3 sequence reads: CASSPGPTSGSPLHF. Written as DNA, the CDR3 is TGCGCCAGCAGCCCGGGACCCACCAGTGGCTCACCCCTCCACTTT.

The J gene is TRBJ2-3, the V gene TRBV2; D not certain. Germline values: CDR1 SNHLY, CDR2 FYNNEI. Trimming cost V 4 bases and J 1 base, with 15 bases left between them. The CDR3 is 16 residues long. The CDR3 DNA sequence: TGTGCCAGCAGTGTCCCAGCTGATGAGGGCACAGATACGCAGTATTTT. Translated: CASSVPADEGTDTQYF.

Of note for this clonotype: The junction shows a germline mismatch at one end, possibly a read error. The genes are TRBV29-1 and TRBJ2-5, with D maybe TRBD1 (5 bases). Germline CDR1 SQVTM, CDR2 ANQGSEA. The CDR3 has 14 residues. The CDR3 coding sequence is TGCAGCATTGAAGCAGGGATGGGCCAAGAGACCCAGTACTTC. Translated: CSIEAGMGQETQYF.

This clonotype has only a few counts. J is TRBJ2-7 and V is TRBV24-1; 8 bases match TRBD1. Judging by the DNA end, TRBJ2-5 fits better; the J call may be wrong. The CDR3 sequence is 17 residues long. Per the germline V gene, CDR1 is KGHDR and CDR2 is SFDVKD. This chain's CDR3 is CATSDLGQGDDRKTQYF. The CDR3 nucleotides are TGTGCCACCAGTGATTTGGGACAGGGCGACGATAGGAAGACCCAGTACTTC.

This chain uses TRBV5-1 with TRBJ2-5, with TRBD1 identical over 8 bases. Gene TRBJ2-7 matches the end of the DNA better, so the J call may be wrong. This CDR3 comprises 13 residues. Looked up from germline, CDR1 is SGHRS and CDR2 is YFSETQ. The CDR3 protein is CASSPDRGGEQYF. The CDR3 coding sequence is TGCGCCAGCAGCCCCGACAGGGGAGGCGAGCAGTACTTC.

This clonotype turned up a few times. The rearrangement uses TRBV29-1 and TRBJ2-3, with 7 nucleotides matching TRBD1. The CDR3 is 14 amino acids. With V trimmed by 8 bases and J by 1 base, 9 bases remained unmatched. CDR1 SQVTM and CDR2 ANQGSEA come from the germline V gene. In nucleotides, the CDR3 is TGCAGCTTCCGGGACAGCCTAGGCACAGATACGCAGTATTTT. This encodes CSFRDSLGTDTQYF.

This rearrangement joins TRBV20-1 to TRBJ2-7; D tentatively fits TRBD1 or TRBD2 (5 bases each). The V gene's germline CDR1 is DFQATT and CDR2 SNEGSKA (reference sequence). This CDR3 region has 16 residues. Trimming stripped 5 bases from V and 3 bases from J, with 23 bases between. The DNA for the CDR3 is TGCAGTGCTCCAAATACACGTGGGGACCCCAGCTACGAGCAGTACTTC. Amino acids: CSAPNTRGDPSYEQYF.

This clonotype was counted ten times or more. The gene calls are TRBV20-1 and TRBJ2-7, with D possibly being TRBD2 (5 bases). The V gene's germline CDR1 is DFQATT and CDR2 SNEGSKA (reference sequence). V was trimmed by 0 bases and J by 9 bases, leaving 12 bases between them. The CDR3 contains 12 residues. CDR3 nucleotides: TGCAGTGCTAGAGACACCCTACTAGGGCAGTACTTC. It encodes CSARDTLLGQYF.

This chain joins TRBV7-2 and TRBJ2-1; perhaps TRBD2 as D (6 bases). Trimming took 7 bases from V and 12 from J, leaving 22 bases between them. The CDR3 spans 14 residues. CDR1 is SGHTA, CDR2 FQGNSA, per germline. This chain's CDR3 is CASIDFTTRRGQFF. The CDR3 region has the DNA TGTGCCAGCATCGACTTTACCACCCGGCGGGGGCAGTTCTTC. Based on the CDR3 plus reference TRBV7-2 and TRBJ2-1, the full variable domain is GAGVSQSPSNKVTEKGKDVELRCDPISGHTALYWYRQSLGQGLEFLIYFQGNSAPDKSGLPSDRFSAERTGGSVSTLTIQRTQQEDSAVYLCASIDFTTRRGQFFGPGTRLTVL.

The genes are TRBV7-2 and TRBJ1-1, with 7 bases matching TRBD1. The CDR3 covers 12 residues. With V trimmed by 5 bases and J by 7 bases, 4 bases remained unmatched. Germline V lookup: CDR1 SGHTA, CDR2 FQGNSA. The CDR3 region has the DNA TGTGCCAGCAGCCGATGGGACAGTGAAGCTTTCTTT. Its translation is CASSRWDSEAFF.

The chain links TRBV12-3 or TRBV12-4 to TRBJ2-3, with 10 bases identical to TRBD1. CDR3 length: 17 residues. J was trimmed by 3 bases and V by 3 bases; bases with no gene match: 9. The CDR3 loop reads CASSLRDRGRRTDTQYF. CDR3 nucleotide sequence: TGTGCCAGCAGTTTGAGGGACAGGGGTCGGAGGACAGATACGCAGTATTTT.

The J gene is TRBJ1-2, the V gene TRBV7-3; D is possibly TRBD1 (6 bases). Germline values: CDR1 SGHTA, CDR2 FQGTGA. Between the trimmed V and J ends, which lost 5 bases and 5 bases, there was a span of 15 bases. The length of the CDR3 is 14 residues. The CDR3 region has the DNA TGTGCCAGCAGCCCAAGTGCAGGGGAGTATGGCTACACCTTC. Its translation is CASSPSAGEYGYTF.

The gene calls are TRBV6-5 and TRBJ2-3; no definite D call. Trimming removed 6 bases from V and 3 bases from J, with 16 bases in between. The germline V gene encodes CDR1 MNHEY and CDR2 SVGAGI. The CDR3 is 15 residues long. The CDR3 region is CASRILGLGTDTQYF. CDR3 sequence (DNA): TGTGCCAGCAGGATCCTGGGCTTGGGGACAGATACGCAGTATTTT.

The chain recombines TRBV11-2 with TRBJ1-2; 7 bases match TRBD1. Losses at the gene ends were 5 bases for V and 8 bases for J; bases not matched to a gene: 8. CDR1 and CDR2 from the germline V gene are SGHAT and FQNNGV. The CDR3 covers 13 residues. The CDR3 DNA follows: TGTGCCAGCAGCCAAGACAGGGATTCGGGCTACACCTTC. Amino acids: CASSQDRDSGYTF.

The chain uses TRBV9 and TRBJ1-2, with TRBD1 identical over 7 bases. The CDR3 is 15 residues long. Trimming took 1 base from V and 4 from J; bases not matched to a gene: 7. CDR1 is SGDLS and CDR2 is YYNGEE in the germline V gene. The CDR3 spells CASSVFDRDTYGYTF. DNA of the CDR3: TGTGCCAGCAGCGTATTCGACAGGGACACCTATGGCTACACCTTC.

The chain is built from TRBV12-3 or TRBV12-4 and TRBJ1-2; D perhaps matches TRBD1 (6 bases). V lost 5 bases and J 9 bases, leaving 19 bases between the germline ends. The CDR3 totals 14 residues. The CDR3 DNA sequence: TGTGCCAGCAGTCCTAACAGGGTCGAGCGTCGCTACACCTTC. Translated: CASSPNRVERRYTF.

The rearrangement joins TRBV4-1 to TRBJ2-3; 8 nucleotides line up with TRBD2. The germline gives CDR1 MGHRA, CDR2 YSYEKL. J lost 4 bases, V lost 4 bases, and 10 bases had no gene match. The CDR3 contains 16 residues. As DNA, the CDR3 is TGCGCCAGCAGCCCTGGGCCTCGGGGGGGACCAGATACGCAGTATTTT. It codes for CASSPGPRGGPDTQYF.

J is TRBJ1-4 and V is TRBV7-8; weak D call: TRBD1 (6 bases). The CDR3 is 17 residues long. Trimming removed 5 bases from V and 0 bases from J, with 16 bases in between. Per germline, CDR1 SGHVS and CDR2 FQNEAQ. CDR3 sequence: CASSIGTSIATNEKLFF. The CDR3 DNA sequence: TGTGCCAGCAGCATCGGGACATCTATTGCAACTAATGAAAAACTGTTTTTT.

This chain uses TRBV6-5 with TRBJ2-3; D may be TRBD2 (5 bases). The germline V gene has CDR1 MNHEY and CDR2 SVGAGI. This CDR3 has 14 residues. V shed 7 bases and J shed 0 bases, with 11 bases lying between them. For the CDR3, the DNA is TGTGCCAGCACCAGGACTCGGAGCACAGATACGCAGTATTTT. Its translation is CASTRTRSTDTQYF.

There are a few counts of this clonotype. This chain uses TRBV6-2 or TRBV6-3 with TRBJ2-5; 9 bases line up with TRBD1. The last part of the DNA fits TRBJ2-7 better; the J call may be wrong. This CDR3 has 16 residues. Germline CDR1 MNHEY, CDR2 SVGEGT. CDR3 sequence reads: CASSFEPGQGFSEQYF. The CDR3 nucleotides are TGTGCCAGCAGTTTCGAACCGGGACAGGGTTTTTCCGAGCAGTACTTC.

This clonotype was counted a few times. V is TRBV29-1 and J is TRBJ2-7; 7 bases are a match to TRBD2. The CDR3 has 13 residues. Looked up from germline, CDR1 is SQVTM and CDR2 is ANQGSEA. J lost 1 base, V lost 4 bases, and 4 bases had no gene match. CDR3 in DNA: TGCAGCGTTGTTTCTAGCGGATCCTACGAGCAGTACTTC. It specifies CSVVSSGSYEQYF.

This clonotype was observed a handful of times. One end of the junction varies from germline; a read error may be responsible. DNA of the CDR3: TGTGCCAGTAGCGTAACCAGGGGAACATACAATGAGCAGTTCTTC. Protein product: CASSVTRGTYNEQFF. J is TRBJ2-1 and V is TRBV9; D possibly corresponds to TRBD1 (6 bases). The V gene's germline CDR1 is SGDLS and CDR2 YYNGEE. CDR3 length: 15 residues. The variable domain in full, with the rest retrieved from reference TRBV9 and TRBJ2-1, is DSGVTQTPKHLITATGQRVTLRCSPRSGDLSVYWYQQSLDQGLQFLIQYYNGEERAKGNILERFSAQQFPDLHSELNLSSLELGDSALYFCASSVTRGTYNEQFFGPGTRLTVL.

The sample holds one count of this clonotype. This chain connects TRBV28 to TRBJ2-3; 8 positions agree with TRBD2. Germline values: CDR1 MDHEN, CDR2 SYDVKM. J gave up 4 bases and V 8 bases, and 11 bases lay outside the gene matches. This CDR3 region has 15 residues. The DNA for the CDR3 is TGTGCCAGCCTCCCAGGTGGCGGGGGGTCAGATACGCAGTATTTT. This codes for CASLPGGGGSDTQYF. The full variable domain, with the rest looked up from reference TRBV28 and TRBJ2-3, is DVKVTQSSRYLVKRTGEKVFLECVQDMDHENMFWYRQDPGLGLRLIYFSYDVKMKEKGDIPEGYSVSREKKERFSLILESASTNQTSMYLCASLPGGGGSDTQYFGPGTRLTVL.

This chain connects TRBV5-8 to TRBJ2-3; TRBD2 agrees at 8 bases. Per germline, CDR1 SGHTS and CDR2 YDEGEE. The CDR3 has 20 amino acids. V shed 1 base and J 0 bases; nucleotides not matched to a gene: 16. The DNA for the CDR3 is TGTGCCAGCAGCTTGTCTCGGGGGGGCACGGGAGATGGTAGCACAGATACGCAGTATTTT. Its translation is CASSLSRGGTGDGSTDTQYF.

The CDR3 region is CSGATSGTYEQYF. As DNA, the CDR3 is TGCAGTGGGGCGACTAGCGGGACGTACGAGCAGTACTTC. This rearrangement joins TRBV20-1 to TRBJ2-7, with 11 bases fitting TRBD2. The CDR3 extends over 13 amino acids. In germline, CDR1 is DFQATT, CDR2 SNEGSKA (reference sequence). V lost 7 bases to trimming and J lost 4 bases; unmatched junction nucleotides: 6.

The CDR3 nucleotides are TGTGCCAGCAGCTTAGGAACAGGGTCCGAATGGTATGAGCAGTTCTTC. Amino acid sequence: CASSLGTGSEWYEQFF. This chain connects TRBV7-8 to TRBJ2-1, with D tentatively TRBD1 (6 bases). V was trimmed by 1 base and J by 8 bases, leaving 18 bases between them. The CDR3 contains 16 residues. Germline CDR1 SGHVS, CDR2 FQNEAQ.